The next 26 T cell receptor beta chains were all read from a single sample in a study of blood T cell repertoires in COVID-19. TCRdb keeps only in-frame clones here, not all; method: immunoSEQ multiplex PCR. Of around 500,000 clones listed, approximately 85% are singletons. The sample was peripheral blood. The receptors stem from a human donor in a cohort sampled during active COVID-19.

The chain joins TRBV18 to TRBJ1-1; D uncertain. The CDR3 consists of 14 residues. CDR1 KGHSH and CDR2 LQKENI come from the germline V gene. V was pared by 4 bases and J by 5 bases, with 14 bases between. The CDR3 spells CASSQFSGETEAFF. The CDR3 region has the DNA TGTGCCAGCTCACAGTTCTCCGGGGAAACTGAAGCTTTCTTT. The full variable domain, rest sourced from reference TRBV18 and TRBJ1-1, is NAGVMQNPRHLVRRRGQEARLRCSPMKGHSHVYWYRQLPEEGLKFMVYLQKENIIDESGMPKERFSAEFPKEGPSILRIQQVVRGDSAAYFCASSQFSGETEAFFGQGTRLTVV.

The chain links TRBV10-1 to TRBJ2-1, with 12 bases that match TRBD2. The CDR3 is 19 amino acids. The germline gives CDR1 WNHNN, CDR2 SYGVQD (reference sequence). Trimming cost V 6 bases and J 3 bases; bases outside gene matches: 15. The CDR3 sequence is CASSWTSGALLLDYNEQFF. DNA for the CDR3: TGCGCCAGCAGCTGGACTAGCGGGGCCCTCCTCCTTGACTACAATGAGCAGTTCTTC.

V gene TRBV30 combines with J gene TRBJ2-7, with 7 bases aligning to TRBD1. V shed 0 bases, J shed 6 bases, and the junction held 11 bases outside the gene matches. Germline V gene data show CDR1 as GTSNPN and CDR2 as SVGIG (reference sequence). The CDR3 length is 15 residues. CDR3 region: CAWSVRGTAPIEQYF. The CDR3 nucleotides are TGTGCCTGGAGTGTACGTGGGACAGCTCCTATCGAGCAGTACTTC.

The chain employs TRBV3-1 (or the pseudogene TRBV3-2) and TRBJ1-1, with 7 bases fitting TRBD1. Germline CDR1 LGHDT, CDR2 YNNKEL (reference sequence). J was trimmed by 3 bases and V by 3 bases; bases with no gene match: 10. CDR3 length equals 16 residues. The CDR3 protein is CASSHLPRGFYTEAFF. The DNA for the CDR3 is TGTGCCAGCAGCCATCTTCCCAGGGGGTTTTACACTGAAGCTTTCTTT.

The chain recombines TRBV27 with TRBJ1-2; D uncertain. V was trimmed by 5 bases and J by 3 bases, leaving 13 bases between them. This CDR3 has 14 residues. Germline loops: CDR1 MNHEY, CDR2 SMNVEV (reference sequence). The CDR3 spells CASSLDLRDYGYTF. Written as DNA, the CDR3 is TGTGCCAGCAGTCTCGACCTGAGGGACTATGGCTACACCTTC.

This clone was seen a handful of times. The chain is built from TRBV6-5 and TRBJ1-2; D is unclear. Trimming took off 8 bases at V and 5 bases at J, with 9 bases between the two ends. The CDR3 runs 11 residues. Germline V gene sequence: CDR1 MNHEY, CDR2 SVGAGI. The CDR3: CASRSMYGYTF. CDR3 DNA sequence: TGTGCCAGCCGGTCGATGTATGGCTACACCTTC.

This rearrangement joins TRBV28 to TRBJ1-2; 7 nucleotides line up with TRBD1. Per the germline V gene, CDR1 is MDHEN and CDR2 is SYDVKM. The length of the CDR3 is 14 residues. The ends lost 5 bases at V and 3 bases at J; junction bases unmatched: 6. The CDR3 reads CASSGLQGYYGYTF. As DNA, the CDR3 is TGTGCCAGCAGTGGGCTACAGGGGTACTATGGCTACACCTTC.

The CDR3 loop reads CAWNLRDIKTEAFF. DNA of the CDR3: TGTGCCTGGAACTTACGGGACATTAAGACTGAAGCTTTCTTT. The chain couples TRBV30 to TRBJ1-1, with a tentative D call TRBD1 (6 bases). Trimming removed 4 bases from V and 5 bases from J, with 17 bases in between. This CDR3 has 14 amino acids. Per germline, CDR1 GTSNPN and CDR2 SVGIG (reference sequence).

The J gene is TRBJ2-1, the V gene TRBV7-9; 9 positions agree with TRBD1. Germline CDR1 and CDR2: SEHNR and FQNEAQ (reference sequence). The CDR3 consists of 13 residues. Germline trimming cut 4 bases from V and 11 bases from J; bases unmatched to any gene: 6. CDR3 region: CASSSDRGNQQFF. The DNA of the CDR3 is TGTGCCAGCAGCTCCGACAGGGGGAATCAGCAGTTCTTC.

The rearrangement uses TRBV7-2 and TRBJ2-3; tentatively, D is TRBD2 (7 bases). The ends were cut back, 4 bases at V and 8 bases at J, with 19 bases in the middle. CDR3 length: 15 amino acids. The germline V gene has CDR1 SGHTA and CDR2 FQGNSA. CDR3 sequence reads: CASSSGLGGEGTQYF. In DNA form, the CDR3 reads TGTGCCAGCAGCTCCGGACTAGGGGGGGAGGGTACGCAGTATTTT.

This chain uses TRBV3-1 (or the pseudogene TRBV3-2) with TRBJ1-1, with D possibly matching TRBD1 (5 bases). Germline V gives CDR1 LGHDT, CDR2 YNNKEL (reference sequence). The V end lost 4 bases, the J end lost 1 base, and 13 bases lay between the germline ends. The CDR3 runs to 15 residues. The CDR3: CASSRRQSQNTEAFF. The CDR3 region has the DNA TGTGCCAGCAGCCGCCGACAGTCCCAGAACACTGAAGCTTTCTTT.

The genes are TRBV7-3 and TRBJ2-1, with D possibly being TRBD2 (6 bases). The CDR3 spans 16 residues. V was shortened by 5 bases and J by 4 bases, with 18 bases between the two germline ends. The germline gives CDR1 SGHTA, CDR2 FQGTGA. The CDR3 sequence: CASSNRLSGSYNEQFF. The CDR3 DNA is TGTGCCAGCAGCAATCGACTAAGCGGGTCATACAATGAGCAGTTCTTC.

The rearrangement joins TRBV6-4 to TRBJ1-6, with D perhaps matching TRBD1 (5 bases). V lost 6 bases, J lost 10 bases, and 13 bases lay in between. The CDR3 is 13 amino acids. Germline CDR1 is MRHNA and CDR2 is SNTAGT. As DNA, the CDR3 is TGTGCCAGCAGGGCCAGGGAGGGCTCACCCCTCCACTTT. Amino acids: CASRAREGSPLHF.

This sequence joins TRBV6-5 and TRBJ2-3; TRBD1 matches at 8 bases. CDR1 and CDR2 from the germline V gene are MNHEY and SVGAGI. The CDR3 has 14 amino acids. Germline trimming cut 7 bases from V and 6 bases from J; bases unmatched to any gene: 9. The CDR3 loop is CASTRDRPRDTQYF. CDR3 sequence (DNA): TGTGCCAGCACCCGGGACAGGCCTAGGGATACGCAGTATTTT.

The chain recombines TRBV7-9 with TRBJ2-6; weak D call: TRBD2 (6 bases). The ends were cut back, 1 base at V and 0 bases at J, with 10 bases in the middle. The CDR3 runs 17 residues. Germline V gene data show CDR1 as SEHNR and CDR2 as FQNEAQ (reference sequence). CDR3 amino acids: CASSLVGGGSGANVLTF. As DNA, the CDR3 is TGTGCCAGCAGCTTAGTGGGGGGTGGCTCTGGGGCCAACGTCCTGACTTTC.

The count of this clone is one. The rearrangement links TRBV25-1 to TRBJ1-2, with D perhaps matching TRBD1 (6 bases). The CDR3 totals 13 residues. V lost 1 base, J lost 8 bases, and 11 bases lay in between. Per germline, CDR1 MGHDK and CDR2 SYGVNS. The CDR3 sequence: CASSESWGRGYTF. The CDR3 DNA follows: TGTGCCAGCAGTGAATCATGGGGGCGAGGCTACACCTTC.

V gene TRBV3-1 (or the pseudogene TRBV3-2) combines with J gene TRBJ2-5, with a weak D call TRBD2 (7 bases). Trimming removed 4 bases at V and 5 bases at J, with 17 bases between. The CDR3 has 15 amino acids. Germline assignment: CDR1 LGHDT and CDR2 YNNKEL (reference sequence). The CDR3 region has the DNA TGTGCCAGCAGCCTCAGGAGGGGGGGAGTGGAGACCCAGTACTTC. Translated, it gives CASSLRRGGVETQYF.

This clone has just one count. This chain uses TRBV15 with TRBJ2-3; D perhaps matches TRBD1 (6 bases). The CDR3 runs 14 residues. Trimming took off 5 bases at V and 3 bases at J, with 12 bases between the two ends. CDR1 is LNHNV and CDR2 is YYDKDF in the germline V gene (reference sequence). CDR3 sequence reads: CATSHPGATDTQYF. CDR3 coding DNA: TGTGCCACCAGCCACCCAGGGGCAACAGATACGCAGTATTTT.

To note about this clone: Sequence at one end of the junction differs from germline and may be a read error. The chain couples TRBV24-1 to TRBJ2-7; D gene uncertain. This CDR3 region has 9 residues. From germline, CDR1 is KGHDR and CDR2 SFDVKD. The CDR3 nucleotides read TGTGCCACCTCCAACGAGCAGTACTTC. This encodes CATSNEQYF.

A few counts support this clone. This chain connects TRBV4-3 to TRBJ2-7, with D possibly matching TRBD1 (5 bases). Germline-derived CDR1 and CDR2 are LGHNA and YSLEER. This CDR3 comprises 13 residues. Trimming stripped 1 base from V and 6 bases from J, with 10 bases between. Written as DNA, the CDR3 is TGCGCCAGCAGCCAAGTCCTGCAGGGCGAGCAGTACTTC. It translates to CASSQVLQGEQYF.

The J gene is TRBJ1-1, the V gene TRBV27; D is ambiguous. Looked up from germline, CDR1 is MNHEY and CDR2 is SMNVEV (reference sequence). Trimming removed 6 bases at V and 0 bases at J, with 8 bases between. The length of the CDR3 is 13 residues. This chain's CDR3 is CASRREVNTEAFF. CDR3 bases: TGTGCCAGCAGGCGTGAAGTGAACACTGAAGCTTTCTTT.

The rearrangement links TRBV25-1 to TRBJ1-2; D possibly corresponds to TRBD1 (6 bases). CDR1 is MGHDK and CDR2 is SYGVNS in the germline V gene. The CDR3 totals 14 residues. V dropped 5 bases and J dropped 5 bases, with 15 bases sitting between them. The CDR3, as DNA: TGTGCCAGCAGTCCCCCCGGGACACTTTATGGCTACACCTTC. As protein: CASSPPGTLYGYTF.

The chain is built from TRBV30 and TRBJ2-1; a possible D gene is TRBD2 (5 bases). V was cut by 3 bases and J by 8 bases, with 8 bases left in between. The V gene's germline CDR1 is GTSNPN and CDR2 SVGIG (reference sequence). The CDR3 extends over 11 amino acids. CDR3 sequence reads: CAWREDHEQFF. Here the CDR3 DNA reads TGTGCCTGGAGGGAGGACCATGAGCAGTTCTTC.

Concerning this clone itself: The same CDR3 arises from other DNA sequences in this sample as well. The V gene is TRBV10-2, the J gene TRBJ1-2, with 7 positions matching TRBD1. The germline V gene has CDR1 WSHSY and CDR2 SAAADI. Trimming at V came to 4 bases and at J to 4 bases, leaving 3 bases not matched to a gene. CDR3 length: 13 amino acids. CDR3 in amino acids: CASSGTGAYGYTF. Written as DNA, the CDR3 is TGCGCCAGCAGTGGAACAGGGGCCTATGGCTACACCTTC.

The J gene is TRBJ1-1, the V gene TRBV12-3 or TRBV12-4, with 10 bases aligning to TRBD1. V dropped 6 bases and J dropped 9; count of bases not matched to a gene: 1. The CDR3 spans 11 residues. CDR3 DNA sequence: TGTGCCAGCAGGGGACAGGGGCAAGCTTTCTTT. Translation: CASRGQGQAFF.

This clone was detected only once. This rearrangement joins TRBV20-1 to TRBJ1-5; D possibly corresponds to TRBD1 (5 bases). Deletions cut 3 bases from V and 5 bases from J, with 14 bases between. Germline V gene data show CDR1 as DFQATT and CDR2 as SNEGSKA (reference sequence). This CDR3 has 14 residues. The CDR3 reads CSASRTLDYQPQHF. CDR3 DNA: TGCAGTGCTAGTAGGACACTCGATTATCAGCCCCAGCATTTT.